These T cell receptor beta chains were read from a single sample in a study of cytomegalovirus exposure and HLA in healthy donors. Produced via immunoSEQ multiplex PCR; TCRdb's table is partial and in-frame only. This sample has 150,000 to 180,000 clones, with roughly three quarters found just once. The sequencing input was PBMCs. Receptors were obtained from a man aged 25 to 45 in good health and CMV-seropositive. Each CDR3 is given with its conserved first and last residue. D genes are given only for firm matches. Only some rows state a clone size, as once, few, many or a class for expanded clones.

TRBJ1-2,-,TRBV27,TRBD1,TGTGCCAGCAGTTCGGACAGGGGCTATGGCTACACCTTC,CASSSDRGYGYTF
TRBJ1-5,once,TRBV27,TRBD1,TGTGCCAGCAGCCCAACGGGCAGGGGGCCGAATCAGCCCCAGCATTTT,CASSPTGRGPNQPQHF
TRBJ2-5,-,TRBV29-1,TRBD2,TGCAGCGTTGAAGATCTTTTGTCGCGGGAGGGCCTTCAAGAGACCCAGTACTTC,CSVEDLLSREGLQETQYF
TRBJ2-7,-,TRBV27,TRBD2,TGTGCCAGCAGTTGGACTAGCAGAGCCTACGAGCAGTACTTC,CASSWTSRAYEQYF
TRBJ1-1,-,TRBV19,TRBD1,TGTGCCAGTAGTATACGGACCGTAAACCTCTCGAGGGGGCCCCGGGACAGGGAATTTACTGAAGCTTTCTTT,CASSIRTVNLSRGPRDREFTEAFF
TRBJ1-1,-,TRBV6-5,TRBD1,TGTGCCACGACGAGGGGGCCGAACACTGAAGCTTTCTTT,CATTRGPNTEAFF
TRBJ2-5,-,TRBV18,-,TGTGCCAGCTCACCGGATAACAGCCGAGAGACCCAGTACTTC,CASSPDNSRETQYF
TRBJ2-1,-,TRBV28,TRBD2,TGTGCCAGCCAGACTAGCGTGTCCTACAATGAGCAGTTCTTC,CASQTSVSYNEQFF
TRBJ2-1,-,TRBV19,TRBD1,TGTGCCAGTAGTCCACGGACAGGGGGCTCCTACAATGAGCAGTTCTTC,CASSPRTGGSYNEQFF
TRBJ2-6,-,TRBV19,-,TGTGCCAGTAGTATTGAGGGGGCTGGGGCCAACGTCCTGACTTTC,CASSIEGAGANVLTF
TRBJ2-7,-,TRBV4-2,-,TGTGCCAGCAGCCAAGCCTTTCGACAGGCAACACACTCCTACGAGCAGTACTTC,CASSQAFRQATHSYEQYF
TRBJ1-2,few,TRBV28,TRBD1,TGTGCCAGCAGTCAAACACCGGGACAGTACTATGGCTACACCTTC,CASSQTPGQYYGYTF
TRBJ2-1,few,TRBV6-5,-,TGTGCCAGCGGGAGCGGAAGAGCCTACAATGAGCAGTTCTTC,CASGSGRAYNEQFF
TRBJ2-7,-,TRBV6-5,-,TGTGCCAGCAGTCTGAAAGGGAGCTCCTACGAGCAGTACTTC,CASSLKGSSYEQYF
TRBJ1-2,-,TRBV5-6,-,TGTGCCAGCAGCTTGGTCGCGGGGGGGAACGACTATGGCTACACCTTC,CASSLVAGGNDYGYTF
TRBJ2-2,-,TRBV18,TRBD1,TGTGCCAGCTCCCTTGACAGGGCCGGGACCGGGGAGCTGTTTTTT,CASSLDRAGTGELFF
TRBJ2-7,-,TRBV28,TRBD1,TGTGCCAGCAGTTTAGGGGACAGGGGTGTAGACGAGCAGTACTTC,CASSLGDRGVDEQYF
TRBJ2-7,-,TRBV28,-,TGTGCCAGCGAGCGTGGCGGATCCTCCTACGAGCAGTACTTC,CASERGGSSYEQYF
TRBJ1-5,-,TRBV27,-,TGTGCCAGCAGTTTATCGCGGGGGAGCAATCAGCCCCAGCATTTT,CASSLSRGSNQPQHF
TRBJ2-7,-,TRBV28,TRBD1,TGTGCCAGCAGTTTTTACGGGACAGGGGCTTGGTACGAGCAGTACTTC,CASSFYGTGAWYEQYF
TRBJ2-7,-,TRBV11-2,TRBD1,TGTGCCAGCAGCTCGACAGGGATGGTTTACGAGCAGTACTTC,CASSSTGMVYEQYF
TRBJ2-7,-,TRBV10-3,-,TGTGCCATCAGCGGGACAGAGCGACAAGGACTAGCCGAGCAGTACTTC,CAISGTERQGLAEQYF
TRBJ1-1,-,TRBV11-2,TRBD1,TGTGCCAGCAGCTGGGGACAGATGAACACTGAAGCTTTCTTT,CASSWGQMNTEAFF
TRBJ2-3,-,TRBV7-8,-,TGTGCCAGCAGCCCCGGGGTGTGGGAGGGCACAGATACGCAGTATTTT,CASSPGVWEGTDTQYF
TRBJ2-5,-,TRBV11-1,-,TGTGCCAGCAGCTTAGTATACGGGAGTGGGCAAGAGACCCAGTACTTC,CASSLVYGSGQETQYF
TRBJ2-7,-,TRBV9,TRBD1,TGTGCCAGCAGCGTAGGTCCAGGGGGAGAGGTTTCCAACGAGCAGTACTTC,CASSVGPGGEVSNEQYF
TRBJ1-6,-,TRBV28,-,TGTGCCAGCAGCTCGGACAGTAATAATTCACCCCTCCACTTT,CASSSDSNNSPLHF
TRBJ1-2,-,TRBV29-1,-,TGCAGCGTGGCCGTTGAGACTGAGGGCTATGGCTACACCTTC,CSVAVETEGYGYTF
TRBJ1-1,-,TRBV7-9,TRBD1,TGTGCCAGCAGCCCCCCGACAGGGCAAGACACTGAAGCTTTCTTT,CASSPPTGQDTEAFF
TRBJ2-7,few,TRBV7-2,-,TGTGCCAGCAGCCGCATGGGGCCTCGTGGCAGGAGCTCCTACGAGCAGTACTTC,CASSRMGPRGRSSYEQYF
TRBJ2-7,-,TRBV15,TRBD1,TGTGCCACCCAAGCCGGGACAGGGGCGTCCTACGAGCAGTACTTC,CATQAGTGASYEQYF
TRBJ1-2,-,TRBV28,-,TGTGCCAGCAGTCATTTCCCCAGGGGTGACTATGGCTACACCTTC,CASSHFPRGDYGYTF
TRBJ2-7,once,TRBV28,-,TGTGCCAGCCTGGAACAGGGACCCTACGAGCAGTACTTC,CASLEQGPYEQYF
TRBJ2-5,-,TRBV9,TRBD2,TGTGCCAGCAGCGCCGGACTAGCGGGCCAAGAGACCCAGTACTTC,CASSAGLAGQETQYF
TRBJ2-7,-,TRBV2,TRBD2,TGTGCCAGCAGAGTCAGCGGGAGTCGGGATAGGGAGCAGTACTTC,CASRVSGSRDREQYF
TRBJ2-7,-,TRBV11-2,-,TGTGCCAGCAGCGGGACACCAACCTACGAGCAGTACTTC,CASSGTPTYEQYF
TRBJ1-1,-,TRBV25-1,-,TGTGCCAGCAGTGGTCCCGGCGGTATGAACACTGAAGCTTTCTTT,CASSGPGGMNTEAFF
TRBJ2-2,-,TRBV10-3,-,TGTGCCATCAGGGAACGTTTCGCGGAAAACACCGGGGAGTTGTTTTTT,CAIRERFAENTGELFF
TRBJ2-2,once,TRBV2,TRBD1,TGTGCCAGCAGAAAGGGACAGGGGAACACCGGGGAGCTGTTTTTT,CASRKGQGNTGELFF
TRBJ2-7,-,TRBV7-8,-,TGTGCCAGCAGCTTTACCCAGGGAGAGCAGTACTTC,CASSFTQGEQYF
TRBJ2-5,-,TRBV27,TRBD1,TGTGCCAGCAGTTTAATACCGGGACAGAGAAATATTAAAGAGACCCAGTACTTC,CASSLIPGQRNIKETQYF
TRBJ2-5,few,TRBV7-2,-,TGTGCCAGCAGTGTGGGCGAGGGGACCCAGTACTTC,CASSVGEGTQYF
TRBJ1-2,-,TRBV20-1,TRBD1,TGCAGTGGGACAGGGGAAGGCACCTTC,CSGTGEGTF
TRBJ2-3,few,TRBV5-1,TRBD2,TGCGCCAGCAGCTTGGTTCAAGCGGGAGAGGCAGATACGCAGTATTTT,CASSLVQAGEADTQYF
TRBJ2-7,-,TRBV28,TRBD1,TGTGCCAGCACCCTAGGACAGGGACTTTTCTACGAGCAGTACTTC,CASTLGQGLFYEQYF
TRBJ2-7,-,TRBV11-1,-,TGTGCCAGCAGCTTAGACAGAACCTACGAGCAGTACTTC,CASSLDRTYEQYF